Sequencing of this TCR beta chain was carried out in a study of CD8 T cells in ankylosing spondylitis. Of note for this clonotype: Its antigen is as yet unknown.

V was trimmed by 2 bases and J by 8 bases, leaving 13 bases between them. This CDR3 comprises 14 residues. Germline V gene data show CDR1 as MDHEN and CDR2 as SYDVKM. As the method for making TCR beta libraries, quantitative 5'-RACE with molecular barcodes was used. Via MiXCR, TCRdb re-called the 5' RACE reads, giving one row per CDR3 protein. This table holds about 220,000 distinct CDR3 sequences, around 18% found once. Regarding the study as a whole: Characteristic of ankylosing spondylitis blood, it appeared, was a TCR beta motif comprising several highly homologous variants.

This TCR was recovered from a male donor with ankylosing spondylitis. The sequencing input was blood, either unsorted or a sorted T cell fraction (not recorded which). The chain couples TRBV28 to TRBJ2-1, with D hard to call. The CDR3 bases are TGTGCCAGCAGTTTACTGGACCCTCGGGATGAGCAGTTCTTC. Residues: CASSLLDPRDEQFF.